This entry lists 16 T cell receptor beta chains sequenced from one sample in a study of early T cells in non-severe SARS-CoV-2 infection. TCRdb re-derived calls from the 5' RACE reads in MiXCR, one entry per CDR3 protein. This sample has tens of thousands of distinct CDR3 sequences, with around 6% found just once. Sequenced input: whole blood. Receptors were obtained from an adult who was a healthcare worker with PCR-confirmed SARS-CoV-2 infection or an uninfected control (not recorded which).

At least ten counts were recorded for this clonotype. This chain uses TRBV11-2 with TRBJ2-5; D is undetermined. Germline CDR1 reads SGHAT; CDR2 reads FQNNGV. The V end lost 2 bases, the J end lost 5 bases, and 6 bases lay between the germline ends. This CDR3 is 12 amino acids long. The CDR3 DNA sequence: TGTGCCAGCAGCTTATTGGCGGAGACCCAGTACTTC. Encoded protein: CASSLLAETQYF.

This clonotype came up many times. V gene TRBV30 combines with J gene TRBJ1-1; D perhaps matches TRBD1 (5 bases). Germline CDR1 reads GTSNPN; CDR2 reads SVGIG (reference sequence). This CDR3 is built from 13 residues. Trimming stripped 3 bases from V and 5 bases from J, with 13 bases between. CDR3 coding DNA: TGTGCCTGGAGCAACAGGCCGGGGACTGAAGCTTTCTTT. Protein product: CAWSNRPGTEAFF.

In this sample, this clonotype turned up many times. V is TRBV11-3 and J is TRBJ2-3; 8 nucleotides match TRBD1. The CDR3 totals 15 residues. The trim removed 5 bases at V and 3 bases at J, leaving 7 bases unmatched. Per germline, CDR1 SGHNT and CDR2 YENEEA. CDR3 protein: CASSPRTGSTDTQYF. In DNA, the CDR3 is TGTGCCAGCAGCCCCCGGACAGGGTCTACAGATACGCAGTATTTT. Supplemented by reference TRBV11-3 and TRBJ2-3, the full variable domain reads EAGVVQSPRYKIIEKKQPVAFWCNPISGHNTLYWYLQNLGQGPELLIRYENEEAVDDSQLPKDRFSAERLKGVDSTLKIQPAELGDSAVYLCASSPRTGSTDTQYFGPGTRLTVL.

This clonotype has only a few counts. The chain carries TRBV12-3 or TRBV12-4 and TRBJ2-5; 9 nucleotides agree with TRBD1. This CDR3 region has 14 residues. The V gene end was trimmed by 7 bases and the J gene end by 4 bases; junction bases not matched to a gene: 7. CDR3 DNA: TGTGCCAGCAAATCGGGACAGGGCGGAGAGACCCAGTACTTC. Its protein is CASKSGQGGETQYF.

In this sample, this clonotype turned up a few times. The chain links TRBV21-1 to TRBJ2-2. TRBV21-1 counts as a pseudogene. The CDR3 consists of 14 residues. The CDR3 DNA reads TGTGCCAGCAGCAAAAAGGCAAACACCGGGGAGCTGTTTTTT. Protein product: CASSKKANTGELFF.

The table lists this clonotype with a few counts. V and J are TRBV6-1 and TRBJ2-5; D uncertain. Germline CDR1 is MNHNS and CDR2 is SASEGT. The CDR3 totals 14 residues. Trimming stripped 2 bases from V and 5 bases from J, with 12 bases between. CDR3 in DNA: TGTGCCAGCAGTGAATCGGCAGGTCGGGAGACCCAGTACTTC. Translation: CASSESAGRETQYF.

This clonotype was observed many times. This chain uses TRBV6-2 or TRBV6-3 with TRBJ2-1; D gene uncertain. The CDR3 extends over 17 amino acids. The germline gives CDR1 MNHEY, CDR2 SVGEGT. The V end lost 5 bases, the J end lost 5 bases, and 22 bases lay between the germline ends. The CDR3 bases are TGTGCCAGCAGTCACCCTACCTTCAATACTTTCCACAATGAGCAGTTCTTC. It yields the protein CASSHPTFNTFHNEQFF.

Many counts were recorded for this clonotype. The chain couples TRBV20-1 to TRBJ1-5, with 9 bases identical to TRBD1. The CDR3 loop spans 16 amino acids. Looked up from germline, CDR1 is DFQATT and CDR2 is SNEGSKA (reference sequence). V dropped 1 base and J dropped 0; count of bases not matched to a gene: 4. The CDR3 DNA reads TGCAGTGCTAGAGCGGACAGGGGCGATAGCAATCAGCCCCAGCATTTT. This translates into CSARADRGDSNQPQHF.

This clonotype came up many times. Its ends do not fully match the called genes, so a read error is possible. V and J are TRBV5-1 and TRBJ1-1; no reliable D call. CDR3 length equals 13 residues. Germline V CDR1 and CDR2: SGHRS, YFSETQ. CDR3 DNA sequence: TGTGCCAGCAGTTTAGGCAGGAACACTGAAGCTTTCTTT. This sequence encodes CASSLGRNTEAFF.

This clonotype was detected many times. The chain carries TRBV7-2 and TRBJ1-6; D possibly corresponds to TRBD1 (5 bases). Germline V lookup: CDR1 SGHTA, CDR2 FQGNSA. V lost 0 bases to trimming and J lost 7 bases, with 16 bases between them. The CDR3 covers 17 residues. The CDR3 coding sequence is TGTGCCAGCAGCTTAGCGCTCGCAGGGCTCTTGAATTCACCCCTCCACTTT. The encoded protein is CASSLALAGLLNSPLHF. Complete variable domain (other parts from reference TRBV7-2 and TRBJ1-6): GAGVSQSPSNKVTEKGKDVELRCDPISGHTALYWYRQSLGQGLEFLIYFQGNSAPDKSGLPSDRFSAERTGGSVSTLTIQRTQQEDSAVYLCASSLALAGLLNSPLHFGNGTRLTVT.

The table lists this clonotype with a few counts. V usage is TRBV7-2 and J usage is TRBJ2-1; maybe TRBD1 (6 bases). CDR1 is SGHTA and CDR2 is FQGNSA in the germline V gene. The CDR3 consists of 11 residues. The V end was cut by 5 bases, the J end by 12 bases, with 11 bases between. CDR3 coding DNA: TGTGCCAGCAGCGAAGGGACATCGCAGTTCTTC. Its translation is CASSEGTSQFF.

This clonotype was seen many times. This chain links TRBV4-1 with TRBJ2-3; D might be TRBD2 (5 bases). Germline CDR1 is MGHRA and CDR2 is YSYEKL. The CDR3 spans 15 residues. V lost 4 bases, J lost 1 base, and 12 bases lay in between. The CDR3 DNA reads TGCGCCAGCAGCCCGACCGAGGGCGGCACAGATACGCAGTATTTT. This gives the protein CASSPTEGGTDTQYF.

This clonotype was counted between two and nine times. Here the CDR3 reads CAWRGGPSSGNTIYF. In DNA form, the CDR3 reads TGTGCCTGGAGGGGGGGTCCGAGCTCTGGAAACACCATATATTTT. This chain connects TRBV30 to TRBJ1-3; D is perhaps TRBD1 (5 bases). This CDR3 is 15 amino acids long. CDR1 is GTSNPN, CDR2 SVGIG, per germline (reference sequence). Trimming removed 3 bases from V and 0 bases from J, with 12 bases in between.

The chain couples TRBV12-3 or TRBV12-4 to TRBJ2-7; D unresolved. The CDR3 is 12 residues long. V gave up 3 bases and J gave up 3 bases, with 6 bases separating them. CDR3 in amino acids: CASSFLNYEQYF. CDR3 bases: TGTGCCAGCAGTTTTCTCAACTACGAGCAGTACTTC.

The chain employs TRBV7-7 and TRBJ2-1; 8 nucleotides align to TRBD2. CDR1 and CDR2 (germline): SSHAT, FNYEAQ (reference sequence). The CDR3 is 15 amino acids. Trimming took 2 bases from V and 3 from J; bases not matched to a gene: 3. CDR3 nucleotides: TGTGCCAGCAGCTTAACGCGGGGGGACTACAATGAGCAGTTCTTC. Translating it yields CASSLTRGDYNEQFF. Full variable domain (missing parts from reference TRBV7-7 and TRBJ2-1): GAGVSQSPRYKVTKRGQDVTLRCDPISSHATLYWYQQALGQGPEFLTYFNYEAQPDKSGLPSDRFSAERPEGSISTLTIQRTEQRDSAMYRCASSLTRGDYNEQFFGPGTRLTVL.

This rearrangement joins TRBV12-3 or TRBV12-4 to TRBJ1-1; D not certain. CDR3 length: 12 amino acids. The ends were cut back, 6 bases at V and 2 bases at J, with 7 bases in the middle. The chain's CDR3 is CASRRYNTEAFF. Written as DNA, the CDR3 is TGTGCCAGCAGGCGGTACAACACTGAAGCTTTCTTT.